The 8 T cell receptor beta chains below were found in one sample sequenced in a study of CD8 T cells in ankylosing spondylitis. TCRdb recomputed calls from the 5' RACE reads with MiXCR, one row per CDR3 protein. The sample includes 200,000 to 300,000 distinct CDR3 sequences, approximately 12% of them seen just once. The specimen sequenced was blood, either unsorted or a sorted T cell fraction (not recorded which). Every receptor here comes from a male donor with ankylosing spondylitis or in good health (not recorded which).

As to this clonotype: A read error may explain this, as a much larger clone is one base away. This chain uses TRBV12-3 or TRBV12-4 with TRBJ2-4, with 7 bases identical to TRBD1. The CDR3 loop spans 17 amino acids. V was clipped by 3 bases and J by 1 base; unmatched bases: 9. The CDR3 DNA sequence: TGTGCCAGCAGTTTGACAGGGAGCGGATCGGCCAAAAACATTCAGTACTTC. It is translated as CASSLTGSGSAKNIQYF.

This clonotype was picked up many times. The genes are TRBV5-1 and TRBJ2-5; 8 bases line up with TRBD1. CDR1 is SGHRS and CDR2 is YFSETQ in the germline V gene. The ends lost 0 bases at V and 4 bases at J; junction bases unmatched: 5. The CDR3 totals 15 residues. In DNA, the CDR3 is TGCGCCAGCAGCTTGGAGCAGGGGGCGGGAGAGACCCAGTACTTC. Residues: CASSLEQGAGETQYF.

The rearrangement links TRBV27 to TRBJ2-7, with TRBD1 matching 7 bases. This CDR3 spans 17 amino acids. Germline V gives CDR1 MNHEY, CDR2 SMNVEV (reference sequence). V lost 6 bases, J lost 3 bases, and 17 bases stayed unmatched. CDR3 nucleotides: TGTGCCAGCAGCTATACAGGGGCGTACCATTCCCTCTACGAGCAGTACTTC. Residues: CASSYTGAYHSLYEQYF.

This clonotype occurred many times. The V call is TRBV5-5, the J call TRBJ2-1, with D tentatively TRBD2 (6 bases). The CDR3 length is 14 residues. Germline lookup yields CDR1 SGHKS and CDR2 YYEKEE (reference sequence). Trimming left V 3 bases short and J 6 bases short, with 13 bases between. CDR3 sequence reads: CASSSGRAFNEQFF. The CDR3 nucleotides read TGTGCCAGCAGCTCCGGGAGAGCCTTCAATGAGCAGTTCTTC.

The rearrangement links TRBV6-1 to TRBJ2-7; D perhaps matches TRBD1 (5 bases). CDR1 and CDR2 from the germline V gene are MNHNS and SASEGT. The CDR3 covers 14 residues. V shed 11 bases and J shed 0 bases, with 17 bases lying between them. The CDR3 is CASTSPGFSYEQYF. In DNA, the CDR3 is TGTGCCTCAACCTCGCCAGGGTTCTCCTACGAGCAGTACTTC.

This clonotype was found a few times. This chain connects TRBV10-1 to TRBJ2-3, with D possibly being TRBD2 (6 bases). CDR3 length: 17 amino acids. The germline V gene has CDR1 WNHNN and CDR2 SYGVQD (reference sequence). Trimming cost V 1 base and J 6 bases, with 20 bases left between them. The CDR3 here is CASSEFTTRELLDTQYF. The CDR3 DNA sequence: TGCGCCAGCAGTGAGTTTACTACGCGGGAACTTTTGGATACGCAGTATTTT.

This clonotype was seen repeatedly, ten times or more. This chain connects TRBV5-1 to TRBJ1-6; D possibly corresponds to TRBD1 (5 bases). Trimming cost V 2 bases and J 10 bases, with 13 bases left between them. This CDR3 contains 14 residues. CDR1 and CDR2 (germline): SGHRS, YFSETQ. DNA for the CDR3: TGCGCCAGCAGCTTAGGTCTACGGGACTCACCCCTCCACTTT. This gives the protein CASSLGLRDSPLHF.

This chain uses TRBV2 with TRBJ2-1; D is perhaps TRBD1 (5 bases). Trimming left V 10 bases short and J 4 bases short, with 11 bases between. The CDR3 consists of 12 residues. The germline CDR1 and CDR2 sequences are SNHLY and FYNNEI. In DNA form, the CDR3 reads TGTGCCACCAGGGTAACGTACAATGAGCAGTTCTTC. As protein: CATRVTYNEQFF.